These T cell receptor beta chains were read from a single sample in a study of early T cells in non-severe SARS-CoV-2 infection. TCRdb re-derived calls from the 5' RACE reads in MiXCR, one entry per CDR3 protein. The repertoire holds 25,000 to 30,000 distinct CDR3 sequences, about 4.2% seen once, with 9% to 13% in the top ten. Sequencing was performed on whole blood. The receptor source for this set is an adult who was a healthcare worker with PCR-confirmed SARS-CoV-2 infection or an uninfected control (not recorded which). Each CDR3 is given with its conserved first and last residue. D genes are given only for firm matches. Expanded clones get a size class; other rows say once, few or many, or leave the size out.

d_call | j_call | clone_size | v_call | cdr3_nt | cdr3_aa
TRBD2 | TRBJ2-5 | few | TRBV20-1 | TGCAGTGCTAGCGGACTAGCGGGGGGGCCGGAGACCCAGTACTTC | CSASGLAGGPETQYF
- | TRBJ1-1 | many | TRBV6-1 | TGTGCCAGCAGTGATCAGGGGCTTATGAACACTGAAGCTTTCTTT | CASSDQGLMNTEAFF
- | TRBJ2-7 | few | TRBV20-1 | TGCAGTGCTCAGGACCGGGACACTTTAAACTCCTACGAGCAGTACTTC | CSAQDRDTLNSYEQYF
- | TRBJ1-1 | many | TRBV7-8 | TGTGCCAGCAGCTTAGGGGGTGTTGGCACTGAAGCTTTCTTT | CASSLGGVGTEAFF
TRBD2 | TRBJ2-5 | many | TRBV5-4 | TGTGCCAGCCGGGAGGGTGAAGAGACCCAGTACTTC | CASREGEETQYF
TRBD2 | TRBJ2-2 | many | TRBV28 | TGTGCCAGCAGTTTAAGGGAGGGCCGGGAGCTGTTTTTT | CASSLREGRELFF
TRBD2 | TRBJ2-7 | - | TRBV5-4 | TGTGCCAGCAGTTTCGGGACTAGCGGAACCTACGAGCAGTACTTC | CASSFGTSGTYEQYF
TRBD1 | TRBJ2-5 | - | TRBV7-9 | TGTGCCAGCACCTCTGGACAGGGGATCGGAGAGACCCAGTACTTC | CASTSGQGIGETQYF
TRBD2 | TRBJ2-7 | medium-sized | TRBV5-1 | TGCGCCAGCAGCTTGGTTGCTAGCGGGAGCCCCGAGCAGTACTTC | CASSLVASGSPEQYF
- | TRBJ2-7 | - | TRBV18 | TGTGCCAGCTCACAGGGTAGCTCCTACGAGCAGTACTTC | CASSQGSSYEQYF
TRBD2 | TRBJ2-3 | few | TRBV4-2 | TGTGCCAGCAGCCAAGGGCTAGCGGGGGGGCCAGGCACAGATACGCAGTATTTT | CASSQGLAGGPGTDTQYF
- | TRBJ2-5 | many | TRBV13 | TGTGCCAGCAGCCCCAAACTAGAAATCAGCAAGACCCAGTACTTC | CASSPKLEISKTQYF
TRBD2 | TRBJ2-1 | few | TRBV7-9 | TGTGCCAGCAGCTTTACTAGCGGGGGTAGTAATGAGCAGTTCTTC | CASSFTSGGSNEQFF
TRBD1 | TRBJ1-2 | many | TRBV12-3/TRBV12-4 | TGTGCCAGCGGGGACAGGGTGGGTTATGGCTACACCTTC | CASGDRVGYGYTF
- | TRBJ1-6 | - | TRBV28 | TGTGCCAGCAGTTTATGGGAGGCACAGGACAATTCACCCCTCCACTTT | CASSLWEAQDNSPLHF
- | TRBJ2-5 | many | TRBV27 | TGTGCCAGCAGTCTTCGGGCTAGCGAATGGGAGACCCAGTACTTC | CASSLRASEWETQYF
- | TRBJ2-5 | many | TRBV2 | TGTGCCAGCAGTGGAGCCGGTCCCGAGACCCAGTACTTC | CASSGAGPETQYF
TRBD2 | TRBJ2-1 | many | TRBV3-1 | TGTGCCAGCGCTACTAGCGGGAGGGCCAGGTATGAGCAGTTCTTC | CASATSGRARYEQFF
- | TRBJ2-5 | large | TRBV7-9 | TGTGCCAGCAGCTTCCTCAAAAATTCGGAGACCCAGTACTTC | CASSFLKNSETQYF
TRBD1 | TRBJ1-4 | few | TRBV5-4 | TGTGCCAGCAGCGCCCCGGGACAGGGGTCTGAAAAACTGTTTTTT | CASSAPGQGSEKLFF
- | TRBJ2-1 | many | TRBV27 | TGTGCCAGCAGTCCTGACACCCACAATGAGCAGTTCTTC | CASSPDTHNEQFF
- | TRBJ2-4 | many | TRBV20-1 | TGCAGTGCTAGGGGGCTGGGGAGCCTGGCCAAAAACATTCAGTACTTC | CSARGLGSLAKNIQYF
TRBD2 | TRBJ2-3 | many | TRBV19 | TGTGCCAGTAGTCCCCGGACTAGCGGGACCGGAACAACAGCAGATACGCAGTATTTT | CASSPRTSGTGTTADTQYF
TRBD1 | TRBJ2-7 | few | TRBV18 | TGTGCCAGCTCACCGGACAGGACAGGGAGCTACGAGCAGTACTTC | CASSPDRTGSYEQYF
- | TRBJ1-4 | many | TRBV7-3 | TGTGCCAGCAGGCGTTTGGGGTTAGGCGAAAAACTGTTTTTT | CASRRLGLGEKLFF
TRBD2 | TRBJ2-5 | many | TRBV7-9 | TGTGCCAGCAGCTTAGGACCGGGACTACAAGAGACCCAGTACTTC | CASSLGPGLQETQYF
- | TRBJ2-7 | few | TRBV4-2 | TGTGCCAGCAGCCACGGTGGGTACGAGCAGTACTTC | CASSHGGYEQYF
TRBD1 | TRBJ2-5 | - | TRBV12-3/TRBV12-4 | TGTGCCGGCACCACAGGGGAAGAGACCCAGTACTTC | CAGTTGEETQYF
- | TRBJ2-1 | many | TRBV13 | TGTGCCAGCATCTCGACCTTCGGAGGGGGCTCCTACAATGAGCAGTTCTTC | CASISTFGGGSYNEQFF
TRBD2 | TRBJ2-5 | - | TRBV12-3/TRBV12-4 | TGTGCCAGCAGTTTTAGCGGGAGGAGAGAGACCCAGTACTTC | CASSFSGRRETQYF
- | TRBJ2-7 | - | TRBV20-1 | TGCAGTGCTGCTAGGTCGGAGGGATTATACGAGCAGTACTTC | CSAARSEGLYEQYF
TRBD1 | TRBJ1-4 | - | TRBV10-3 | TGTGCCATCAGCCCCGGTGGGACAGGGAGAGAAAAACTGTTTTTT | CAISPGGTGREKLFF
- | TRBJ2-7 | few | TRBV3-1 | TGTGCCAGCAGCCCCCGTGGAGTCGCCTACGAGCAGTACTTC | CASSPRGVAYEQYF
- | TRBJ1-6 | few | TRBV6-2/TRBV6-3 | TGTGCCGCGGGGCGGAATTCACCCCTCCACTTT | CAAGRNSPLHF
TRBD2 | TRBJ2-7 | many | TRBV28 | TGTGCCAGCAGTTTTGTGGGACTAGGGAATGTTTGGTCCTACGAGCAGTACTTC | CASSFVGLGNVWSYEQYF
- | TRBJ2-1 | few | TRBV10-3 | TGTGCCATCGGCCCTGGGGGGGACCTAACAGGGGAGCAGTTCTTC | CAIGPGGDLTGEQFF
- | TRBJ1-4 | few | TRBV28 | TGTGCCAGCGGCGGTGGGGCTAATGAAAAACTGTTTTTT | CASGGGANEKLFF
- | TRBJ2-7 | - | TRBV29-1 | TGCAGCGTCCAACTCGGGGGCATCTACTACGAGCAGTACTTC | CSVQLGGIYYEQYF
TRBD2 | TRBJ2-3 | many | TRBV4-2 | TGTGCCAGCAGCTCGAATCGGGCTAGCGGGGGGGTCGATACGCAGTATTTT | CASSSNRASGGVDTQYF
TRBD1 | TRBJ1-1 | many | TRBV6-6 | TGTGCCAGCAGGCCCGGACAGGGGCCCGTTGGAGCTTTCTTT | CASRPGQGPVGAFF
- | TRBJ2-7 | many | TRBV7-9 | TGTGCCAGCAGCTTAGGTATCCCAGGGTCCTACGAGCAGTACTTC | CASSLGIPGSYEQYF
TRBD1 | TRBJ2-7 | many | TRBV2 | TGTGCCAGCAGTGAAAGGCTGACAGGGGGGGCCTACGAGCAGTACTTC | CASSERLTGGAYEQYF
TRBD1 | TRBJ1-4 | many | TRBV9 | TGTGCCAGCAGCGTATCCCAGGGGGCCTATAATGAAAAACTGTTTTTT | CASSVSQGAYNEKLFF
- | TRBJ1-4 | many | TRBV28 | TGTGCCAGCAGAGGGACTCTTGCAACTAATGAAAAACTGTTTTTT | CASRGTLATNEKLFF
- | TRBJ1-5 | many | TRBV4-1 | TGCGCCAGCAGCCAAGAGCGGGACCAGCCCCAGCATTTT | CASSQERDQPQHF
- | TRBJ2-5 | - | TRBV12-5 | TGTGCTAGTGGTCCAACACCTGAGACCCAGTACTTC | CASGPTPETQYF
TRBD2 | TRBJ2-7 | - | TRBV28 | TGTGCCAGCAGCCTCCCCTATCCGACTAGCGGGAGGGCCAGTCTTAGCTACGAGCAGTACTTC | CASSLPYPTSGRASLSYEQYF
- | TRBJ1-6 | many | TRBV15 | TGTGCCACCAGCAGAAGACCGGACCTCTATAATTCACCCCTCCATTTT | CATSRRPDLYNSPLHF
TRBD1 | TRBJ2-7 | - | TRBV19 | TGTGCCAGTAGTACCAGGGGACAGGTACACTACGAGCAGTACTTC | CASSTRGQVHYEQYF
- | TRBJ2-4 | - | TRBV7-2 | TGTGCCAGCAGCCCTAGGCAACGGGGCGTTGGGGGCATTCAGTACTTC | CASSPRQRGVGGIQYF
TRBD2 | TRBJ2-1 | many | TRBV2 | TGTGCCAGCAGGAGACTAGCGGGAGGCCATACGGCCTACAATGAGCAGTTCTTC | CASRRLAGGHTAYNEQFF
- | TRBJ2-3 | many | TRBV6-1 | TGTGCCAGCAGTGAATGGAGTACTAGCACAGATACGCAGTATTTT | CASSEWSTSTDTQYF